Below are 14 T cell receptor beta chains sequenced from a single sample in a study of long-term antiretroviral therapy in people with HIV. With survey level as its setting, the immunoSEQ assay was v3.0. Profiled with immunoSEQ multiplex PCR; TCRdb holds only in-frame clones, not every one. The table lists some 40,000 clones, 75% to 90% of them singletons. The sample here was unsorted PBMCs, taken 1.5 years after starting antiretroviral therapy. The receptors stem from a man between 18 and 29 years old with HIV.

The CDR3 loop reads CASTRRSGPTYEQYF. The CDR3 nucleotides read TGTGCCAGCACCCGACGGTCGGGTCCAACCTACGAGCAGTACTTC. This sequence joins TRBV28 and TRBJ2-7; D call uncertain. The CDR3 totals 15 residues. Trimming stripped 7 bases from V and 2 bases from J, with 18 bases between. The germline V gene has CDR1 MDHEN and CDR2 SYDVKM.

The chain employs TRBV7-9 and TRBJ2-7; no definite D call. The germline V gene has CDR1 SEHNR and CDR2 FQNEAQ (reference sequence). This CDR3 has 12 residues. Trimming left V 5 bases short and J 2 bases short, with 7 bases between. This chain's CDR3 is CASSLSAYEQYF. The CDR3 DNA reads TGTGCCAGCAGCCTAAGTGCCTACGAGCAGTACTTC. The full variable domain, completed using reference TRBV7-9 and TRBJ2-7, is DTGVSQNPRHKITKRGQNVTFRCDPISEHNRLYWYRQTLGQGPEFLTYFQNEAQLEKSRLLSDRFSAERPKGSFSTLEIQRTEQGDSAMYLCASSLSAYEQYFGPGTRLTVT.

The chain is built from TRBV11-2 and TRBJ2-5; the D is unclear. The germline V and J ends were trimmed by 7 bases and 2 bases, with 11 bases remaining between them. In germline, CDR1 is SGHAT, CDR2 FQNNGV. The CDR3 has 13 residues. CDR3 region: CASTRASQETQYF. The CDR3 coding sequence is TGTGCCAGCACCCGAGCGTCTCAAGAGACCCAGTACTTC.

The rearrangement links TRBV15 to TRBJ2-5, with TRBD2 matching over 7 bases. V lost 1 base to trimming and J lost 2 bases; unmatched junction nucleotides: 1. The CDR3 loop spans 14 amino acids. Germline-derived CDR1 and CDR2 are LNHNV and YYDKDF (reference sequence). The CDR3 sequence is CATSRVGGQETQYF. The DNA of the CDR3 is TGTGCCACCAGCAGAGTCGGGGGGCAAGAGACCCAGTACTTC.

The rearrangement links TRBV5-5 to TRBJ2-5, with D possibly TRBD1 on 6 matching bases. V lost 1 base and J 5 bases, leaving 15 bases between the germline ends. Germline V gene lookup returns CDR1 SGHKS and CDR2 YYEKEE (reference sequence). The CDR3 is made up of 15 amino acids. Here the CDR3 DNA reads TGTGCCAGCAGCTTGTCTGGCAGGGGATGGGAGACCCAGTACTTC. Protein product: CASSLSGRGWETQYF.

The chain uses TRBV6-6 and TRBJ2-1; 10 nucleotides align to TRBD2. V lost 4 bases to trimming and J lost 10 bases; unmatched junction nucleotides: 7. This CDR3 contains 14 residues. Germline V gene sequence: CDR1 MNHNY, CDR2 SVGAGI (reference sequence). CDR3 bases: TGTGCCAGCAGTTCCCTAGCGGGAGCTTACGAGCAGTTCTTC. Translation gives CASSSLAGAYEQFF.

The rearrangement uses TRBV28 and TRBJ1-1; D possibly corresponds to TRBD1 (5 bases). The V gene's germline CDR1 is MDHEN and CDR2 SYDVKM. CDR3 length equals 14 residues. Deletions cut 6 bases from V and 5 bases from J, with 16 bases between. The CDR3 nucleotides read TGTGCCAGCAGCCCCGTCCAGGGTTGGACTGAAGCTTTCTTT. It specifies CASSPVQGWTEAFF. Combining the CDR3 with reference TRBV28 and TRBJ1-1 gives the whole variable domain DVKVTQSSRYLVKRTGEKVFLECVQDMDHENMFWYRQDPGLGLRLIYFSYDVKMKEKGDIPEGYSVSREKKERFSLILESASTNQTSMYLCASSPVQGWTEAFFGQGTRLTVV.

The gene calls are TRBV5-1 and TRBJ2-5; D ambiguous. CDR1 SGHRS and CDR2 YFSETQ come from the germline V gene. V lost 4 bases and J 5 bases, leaving 12 bases between the germline ends. The CDR3 spans 13 residues. DNA for the CDR3: TGCGCCAGCAGCGTCAACTCGCTGGAGACCCAGTACTTC. It specifies CASSVNSLETQYF.

The V and J genes are TRBV4-3 and TRBJ2-7; 7 bases map to TRBD1. The CDR3 has 15 residues. Germline V lookup: CDR1 LGHNA, CDR2 YSLEER. The junction had 6 bases not matched to a gene; V was cut back by 1 base and J by 3 bases. Here the CDR3 DNA reads TGCGCCAGCAGCCAAGGAGTCTACAGGGGCTACGAGCAGTACTTC. It is translated as CASSQGVYRGYEQYF.

V is TRBV11-2 and J is TRBJ1-1, with TRBD1 matching over 7 bases. The trim removed 6 bases at V and 1 base at J, leaving 14 bases unmatched. This CDR3 is 17 amino acids long. Germline V gene sequence: CDR1 SGHAT, CDR2 FQNNGV. CDR3 residues: CASRLWTGHVPNTEAFF. CDR3 nucleotides: TGTGCCAGCAGACTTTGGACAGGTCATGTCCCGAACACTGAAGCTTTCTTT.

V usage is TRBV5-1 and J usage is TRBJ1-1; the D gene is possibly TRBD1 (5 bases). CDR1 is SGHRS, CDR2 YFSETQ, per germline. Between the trimmed V and J ends, which lost 4 bases and 6 bases, there was a span of 19 bases. The CDR3 is 15 residues long. The CDR3 is CASSDRQLPWAEAFF. The CDR3, as DNA: TGCGCCAGCAGCGACCGACAGCTCCCGTGGGCTGAAGCTTTCTTT.

V and J are TRBV5-1 and TRBJ2-3; 8 nucleotides line up with TRBD1. This CDR3 comprises 15 residues. J lost 2 bases, V lost 3 bases, and 5 bases had no gene match. Germline V lookup: CDR1 SGHRS, CDR2 YFSETQ. CDR3 in DNA: TGCGCCAGCAGCTCGACAGGGGCCCTCACAGATACGCAGTATTTT. Its translation is CASSSTGALTDTQYF.

The chain combines TRBV11-2 with TRBJ2-3, with D perhaps TRBD2 (5 bases). V was clipped by 6 bases and J by 0 bases, with 19 bases between them. Germline V gene lookup returns CDR1 SGHAT and CDR2 FQNNGV. The CDR3 extends over 17 amino acids. CDR3 coding DNA: TGTGCCAGCAGTGGCGGGCTGGCCCCTCTTAGCACAGATACGCAGTATTTT. Its protein is CASSGGLAPLSTDTQYF. Using reference TRBV11-2 and TRBJ2-3 for the parts outside the CDR3, the full variable domain is EAGVAQSPRYKIIEKRQSVAFWCNPISGHATLYWYQQILGQGPKLLIQFQNNGVVDDSQLPKDRFSAERLKGVDSTLKIQPAKLEDSAVYLCASSGGLAPLSTDTQYFGPGTRLTVL.

This chain uses TRBV10-3 with TRBJ2-7; perhaps TRBD1 as D (5 bases). V was pared by 6 bases and J by 6 bases, with 12 bases between. Germline values: CDR1 ENHRY, CDR2 SYGVKD. CDR3 length: 12 amino acids. DNA for the CDR3: TGTGCCATCAGCTCCAGGGTTACCGAGCAGTACTTC. Translating gives CAISSRVTEQYF.